This TCR beta chain appears in the sequencing data of a study of blood T cells in healthy people across ages. Study-level findings and limits: More naive CD4+ cells and higher diversity were found in long-lived than in aged donors. As age increased, TCR beta diversity per million T cells fell in a roughly linear fashion.

The sample holds a few counts of this clonotype. Its cognate antigen is unknown. This CDR3 comprises 18 residues. The authors ran a second PCR of about 7 to 11 cycles using a sample-barcoded 5' primer and a J-beta primer mix. One entry per CDR3 protein, called by TCRdb with MiXCR from the 5' RACE reads. This sample carries some 1 million distinct CDR3 sequences, 45% of them seen once, and the ten largest clones take approximately 17%. The chain employs TRBV21-1 and TRBJ1-2; the D call TRBD1 from the table was never checked on the DNA. TRBV21-1 corresponds to a pseudogene. Material: blood. The TCR originated in a woman aged 55-69 years in good health. CDR3 protein: CASSKVRRDSRPNYGYTF. CDR3 DNA: TGTGCCAGCAGCAAAGTTCGTCGGGACAGCCGGCCTAACTATGGCTACACCTTC.